The 26 T cell receptor beta chains below all came from one sample that was sequenced in a study of blood T cell repertoires in COVID-19. Here immunoSEQ multiplex PCR was the method, and the copy in TCRdb shows in-frame clones only, minus some. The sample includes approximately 170,000 clones, around 89% of them seen just once. Sequenced input: peripheral blood. These receptors all come from a man in his forties or fifties who had recovered from COVID-19.

The chain uses TRBV18 and TRBJ2-1; 7 bases match TRBD1. Looked up from germline, CDR1 is KGHSH and CDR2 is LQKENI. The CDR3 runs to 15 residues. The ends lost 6 bases at V and 5 bases at J; junction bases unmatched: 10. CDR3 amino acids: CASSNRGQSNNEQFF. The CDR3 DNA reads as TGTGCCAGCTCTAACCGGGGACAGTCGAACAATGAGCAGTTCTTC.

V and J are TRBV5-1 and TRBJ2-3; 8 bases match TRBD1. Germline CDR1 SGHRS, CDR2 YFSETQ. V was clipped by 0 bases and J by 6 bases; unmatched bases: 3. The CDR3 extends over 14 amino acids. In nucleotides, the CDR3 is TGCGCCAGCAGCTTGGGGACAGGGCGGGATACGCAGTATTTT. Residues: CASSLGTGRDTQYF.

This clone came up a few times. The rearrangement links TRBV11-2 to TRBJ1-1; 7 bases are a match to TRBD1. The CDR3 totals 12 residues. The ends lost 6 bases at V and 9 bases at J; junction bases unmatched: 7. From germline, CDR1 is SGHAT and CDR2 FQNNGV. The CDR3, as DNA: TGTGCCAGCAGTTGGACAGGCGCGCAAGCTTTCTTT. The encoded protein is CASSWTGAQAFF.

This clone was counted a single time. V usage is TRBV5-1 and J usage is TRBJ2-1; 8 bases agree with TRBD2. This CDR3 contains 16 residues. V lost 0 bases and J lost 3; bases outside the gene matches: 5. Per germline, CDR1 SGHRS and CDR2 YFSETQ. The CDR3 sequence is CASSLGGSGVYNEQFF. Here the CDR3 DNA reads TGCGCCAGCAGCTTGGGCGGTAGCGGGGTCTACAATGAGCAGTTCTTC.

This clone has just one count. The chain joins TRBV28 to TRBJ2-5, with 9 bases that match TRBD1. Germline assignment: CDR1 MDHEN and CDR2 SYDVKM. Trimming cost V 5 bases and J 2 bases; bases outside gene matches: 12. This CDR3 comprises 17 residues. The chain's CDR3 is CASSPADRGPHQETQYF. As DNA, the CDR3 is TGTGCCAGCAGTCCCGCGGACAGGGGACCCCATCAAGAGACCCAGTACTTC. Full variable domain (missing parts from reference TRBV28 and TRBJ2-5): DVKVTQSSRYLVKRTGEKVFLECVQDMDHENMFWYRQDPGLGLRLIYFSYDVKMKEKGDIPEGYSVSREKKERFSLILESASTNQTSMYLCASSPADRGPHQETQYFGPGTRLLVL.

The J gene is TRBJ2-2, the V gene TRBV30, with TRBD1 matching 9 bases. The V gene end was trimmed by 2 bases and the J gene end by 3 bases; junction bases not matched to a gene: 4. The CDR3 sequence is 15 residues long. Germline V gene data show CDR1 as GTSNPN and CDR2 as SVGIG (reference sequence). CDR3 bases: TGTGCCTGGAGTCCGGGACAGGGTGACACCGGGGAGCTGTTTTTT. Translating it yields CAWSPGQGDTGELFF.

This chain connects TRBV27 to TRBJ2-7; D unclear. V was cut by 2 bases and J by 3 bases, with 8 bases left in between. The CDR3 is 13 residues long. In germline, CDR1 is MNHEY, CDR2 SMNVEV (reference sequence). The CDR3 sequence: CASSLGTGYEQYF. Here the CDR3 DNA reads TGTGCCAGCAGTTTAGGCACGGGCTACGAGCAGTACTTC.

The chain couples TRBV19 to TRBJ2-7; 8 bases line up with TRBD1. The CDR3 totals 13 residues. V dropped 5 bases and J dropped 2; count of bases not matched to a gene: 2. Germline V gene sequence: CDR1 LNHDA, CDR2 SQIVND (reference sequence). CDR3 amino acids: CASSLTGAYEQYF. The DNA for the CDR3 is TGTGCCAGTAGTCTGACAGGGGCCTACGAGCAGTACTTC.

This clone occurred a few times. The chain links TRBV6-5 to TRBJ1-5, with a possible D match to TRBD1 (5 bases). V dropped 8 bases and J dropped 4 bases, with 12 bases sitting between them. CDR1 MNHEY and CDR2 SVGAGI come from the germline V gene. The CDR3 runs to 13 residues. The DNA for the CDR3 is TGTGCCAGCCAATGGACATTAAATCAGCCCCAGCATTTT. This encodes CASQWTLNQPQHF.

The chain uses TRBV28 and TRBJ2-7; tentatively, D is TRBD2 (6 bases). CDR1 is MDHEN and CDR2 is SYDVKM in the germline V gene. The CDR3 spans 15 residues. V lost 6 bases and J 5 bases, leaving 20 bases between the germline ends. Written as DNA, the CDR3 is TGTGCCAGCAGGGACCCGGGCTACGGAGGGGACGAGCAGTACTTC. Its protein is CASRDPGYGGDEQYF.

The V call is TRBV24-1, the J call TRBJ2-7; the match to TRBD1 covers 7 bases. The V gene's germline CDR1 is KGHDR and CDR2 SFDVKD. The CDR3 consists of 16 residues. V lost 9 bases, J lost 5 bases, and 18 bases stayed unmatched. The CDR3 DNA reads as TGTGCCACCTCGGCACGGGACGGTAGGGGGCTCCACGAGCAGTACTTC. It specifies CATSARDGRGLHEQYF.

This chain links TRBV27 with TRBJ2-2; possibly TRBD1 for D (5 bases). This CDR3 contains 14 residues. V lost 5 bases, J lost 7 bases, and 14 bases lay in between. Germline V gene sequence: CDR1 MNHEY, CDR2 SMNVEV (reference sequence). This CDR3 reads CASSIQGVGGELFF. CDR3 sequence (DNA): TGTGCCAGCAGTATCCAGGGCGTCGGCGGGGAGCTGTTTTTT.

The V gene is TRBV28, the J gene TRBJ1-2, with D tentatively TRBD1 (5 bases). Germline V CDR1 and CDR2: MDHEN, SYDVKM. This CDR3 contains 13 residues. The V gene lost 5 bases and the J gene lost 1 base, with 8 bases spanning the gap. The chain's CDR3 is CASSEGVNYGYTF. In DNA form, the CDR3 reads TGTGCCAGCAGTGAAGGGGTTAACTATGGCTACACCTTC.

This clone was counted a few times. The gene calls are TRBV28 and TRBJ2-6, with a tentative D call TRBD2 (6 bases). V was pared by 7 bases and J by 4 bases, with 20 bases between. The CDR3 spans 17 residues. Germline V gene sequence: CDR1 MDHEN, CDR2 SYDVKM. CDR3 DNA: TGTGCCAGCACCCCCTCCGGGAGATCCTTGGGGGCCAACGTCCTGACTTTC. Protein sequence: CASTPSGRSLGANVLTF.

This clone was observed a few times. The chain combines TRBV12-3 or TRBV12-4 with TRBJ2-7, with D possibly matching TRBD1 (6 bases). CDR3 length: 13 residues. Trimming cost V 3 bases and J 2 bases, with 8 bases left between them. CDR3 sequence: CASSFGQPYEQYF. In DNA, the CDR3 is TGTGCCAGCAGTTTCGGACAGCCCTACGAGCAGTACTTC.

This chain joins TRBV28 and TRBJ1-2; no firm D call. Trimming took 11 bases from V and 0 from J, leaving 10 bases between them. CDR1 MDHEN and CDR2 SYDVKM come from the germline V gene. The CDR3 totals 12 residues. In nucleotides, the CDR3 is TGTGCCTTACGGGGTTCTAACTATGGCTACACCTTC. Its translation is CALRGSNYGYTF.

V usage is TRBV7-2 and J usage is TRBJ2-5; 9 nucleotides line up with TRBD2. Unmatched junction bases numbered 2, after V lost 1 base and J lost 5 bases. In germline, CDR1 is SGHTA, CDR2 FQGNSA. The CDR3 sequence is 14 residues long. The CDR3 region has the DNA TGTGCCAGCAGCTTAGGCGGGAGGGGGGAGACCCAGTACTTC. Its translation is CASSLGGRGETQYF.

The genes are TRBV30 and TRBJ2-2, with 11 bases lining up with TRBD2. Germline-derived CDR1 and CDR2 are GTSNPN and SVGIG (reference sequence). J was trimmed by 1 base and V by 4 bases; bases with no gene match: 11. This CDR3 has 18 residues. In DNA form, the CDR3 reads TGTGCCTGGAATCTAGCGGGGGGCCTTTTTAGGAACACCGGGGAGCTGTTTTTT. Residues: CAWNLAGGLFRNTGELFF.

The chain joins TRBV14 to TRBJ1-4; D might be TRBD1 (5 bases). This CDR3 comprises 15 residues. The V gene's germline CDR1 is SGHDN and CDR2 FVKESK. Trimming shortened V by 4 bases and J by 4 bases, and 13 bases separated the two germline ends. The CDR3 nucleotides read TGTGCCAGCAGCCCTAGGGGTATCGGTAATGAAAAACTGTTTTTT. Translating it yields CASSPRGIGNEKLFF.

This clone was found once. This chain joins TRBV6-4 and TRBJ2-7, with 10 bases lining up with TRBD2. The CDR3 spans 13 residues. The ends lost 11 bases at V and 5 bases at J; junction bases unmatched: 9. Germline V lookup: CDR1 MRHNA, CDR2 SNTAGT. CDR3 amino acids: CARSLAGDHEQYF. The CDR3, as DNA: TGTGCCCGCTCTCTAGCGGGAGATCACGAGCAGTACTTC.

This clone was counted a single time. In nucleotides, the CDR3 is TGTGCCTGGAGTCAGGGGATTACCTTCACAGATACGCAGTATTTT. It is translated as CAWSQGITFTDTQYF. The chain couples TRBV30 to TRBJ2-3, with a weak D call TRBD1 (6 bases). The ends were cut back, 2 bases at V and 2 bases at J, with 14 bases in the middle. Germline assignment: CDR1 GTSNPN and CDR2 SVGIG (reference sequence). The CDR3 is made up of 15 amino acids.

V and J are TRBV13 and TRBJ2-7; no firm D call. Germline CDR1 and CDR2: PRHDT and FYEKMQ (reference sequence). Trimming removed 4 bases from V and 6 bases from J, with 13 bases in between. The CDR3 runs 13 residues. CDR3 in DNA: TGTGCCAGCAGCTCCGCTACTCGGGTCGAGCAGTACTTC. Protein product: CASSSATRVEQYF.

The chain recombines TRBV7-8 with TRBJ2-1, with 11 bases fitting TRBD2. Germline CDR1 SGHVS, CDR2 FQNEAQ. The CDR3 length is 15 residues. With 3 bases clipped from V and 7 bases from J, the junction kept 5 bases outside the gene matches. The CDR3 nucleotides are TGTGCCAGCAGCTTCTTAGCGGGAGGGCCAAATGAGCAGTTCTTC. This encodes CASSFLAGGPNEQFF.

The V call is TRBV9, the J call TRBJ2-7; 7 bases match TRBD2. Germline trimming cut 4 bases from V and 2 bases from J; bases unmatched to any gene: 9. The CDR3 is 15 amino acids. The germline CDR1 and CDR2 sequences are SGDLS and YYNGEE. The CDR3, as DNA: TGTGCCAGCAGCCCAGCGGGACTTATACCCTACGAGCAGTACTTC. Its protein is CASSPAGLIPYEQYF.

The rearrangement links TRBV24-1 to TRBJ1-1; 10 positions match TRBD1. Germline lookup yields CDR1 KGHDR and CDR2 SFDVKD. J was trimmed by 4 bases and V by 7 bases; bases with no gene match: 8. The CDR3 has 15 amino acids. Written as DNA, the CDR3 is TGTGCCACCAGCCCTTCCGGGACAGGGGTCACTGAAGCTTTCTTT. Encoded protein: CATSPSGTGVTEAFF.

The chain carries TRBV11-1 and TRBJ1-1; no definite D call. The germline CDR1 and CDR2 sequences are SGHAT and FQDESV (reference sequence). This CDR3 has 15 amino acids. V was cut by 5 bases and J by 0 bases, with 13 bases left in between. The CDR3: CASSPRRGMNTEAFF. The CDR3 bases are TGTGCCAGCAGCCCCAGGCGCGGGATGAACACTGAAGCTTTCTTT.